The source of this T cell receptor beta chain is a study of early T cells in non-severe SARS-CoV-2 infection. About the research overall: Chains were unpaired, as sequencing was done on bulk RNA from unsorted whole blood. Study conclusions and caveats: In VDJdb matching, anti-spike CD8 responses were favored while private and CD4 specificities went missing.

This clonotype was detected many times. Its specificity is unknown. Unique molecular identifiers were affixed to single, distinct cDNA molecules. TCRdb processed the 5' RACE reads anew with MiXCR; each CDR3 protein has one entry. In the table there are about 67,000 distinct CDR3 sequences, 9% to 10% of which are singletons. In germline, CDR1 is KGHSH, CDR2 LQKENI. The V gene end was trimmed by 3 bases and the J gene end by 4 bases; junction bases not matched to a gene: 8. The CDR3 runs to 16 residues. This rearrangement joins TRBV18 to TRBJ2-1, with 8 bases identical to TRBD1. The TCR sequence derives from an adult who was a healthcare worker with PCR-confirmed SARS-CoV-2 infection or an uninfected control (not recorded which). This specimen was whole blood, taken at baseline. DNA of the CDR3: TGTGCCAGCTCACCCCGCGGACAGGGATCGTACAATGAGCAGTTCTTC. Protein sequence: CASSPRGQGSYNEQFF.